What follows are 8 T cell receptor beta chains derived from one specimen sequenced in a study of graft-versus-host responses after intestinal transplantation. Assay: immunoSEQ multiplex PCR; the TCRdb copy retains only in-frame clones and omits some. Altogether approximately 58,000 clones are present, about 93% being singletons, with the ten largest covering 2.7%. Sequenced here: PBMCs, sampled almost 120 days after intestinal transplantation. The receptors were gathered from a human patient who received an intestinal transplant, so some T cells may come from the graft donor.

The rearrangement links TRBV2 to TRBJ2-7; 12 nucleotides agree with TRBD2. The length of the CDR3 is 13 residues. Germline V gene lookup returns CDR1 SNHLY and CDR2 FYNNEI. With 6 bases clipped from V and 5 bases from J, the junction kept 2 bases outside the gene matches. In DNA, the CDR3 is TGTGCCAGCAGACTAGCGGGGGGTCACGAGCAGTACTTC. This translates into CASRLAGGHEQYF.

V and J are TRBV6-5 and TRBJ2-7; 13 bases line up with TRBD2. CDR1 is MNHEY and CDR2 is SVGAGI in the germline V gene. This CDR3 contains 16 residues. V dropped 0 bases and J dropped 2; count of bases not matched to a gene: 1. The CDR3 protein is CASSYSGLAGAYEQYF. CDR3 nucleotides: TGTGCCAGCAGTTACTCCGGACTAGCGGGAGCCTACGAGCAGTACTTC.

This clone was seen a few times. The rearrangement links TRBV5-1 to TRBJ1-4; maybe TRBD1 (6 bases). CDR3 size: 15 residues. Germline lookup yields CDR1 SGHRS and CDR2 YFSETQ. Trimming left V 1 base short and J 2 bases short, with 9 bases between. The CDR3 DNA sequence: TGCGCCAGCAGCTTGCAGGGGATGACTAATGAAAAACTGTTTTTT. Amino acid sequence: CASSLQGMTNEKLFF.

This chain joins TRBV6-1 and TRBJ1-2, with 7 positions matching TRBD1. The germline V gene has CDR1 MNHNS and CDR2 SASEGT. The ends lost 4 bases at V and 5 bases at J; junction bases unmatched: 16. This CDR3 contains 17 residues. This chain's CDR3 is CASSAPGLQGKKYGYTF. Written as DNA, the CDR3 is TGTGCCAGCAGTGCCCCCGGCTTACAGGGGAAGAAATATGGCTACACCTTC.

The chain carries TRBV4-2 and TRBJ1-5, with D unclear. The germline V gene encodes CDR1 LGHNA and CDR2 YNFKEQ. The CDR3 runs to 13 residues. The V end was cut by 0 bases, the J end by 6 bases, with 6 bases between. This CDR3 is CASSQDGLQPQHF. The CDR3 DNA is TGTGCCAGCAGCCAAGATGGACTTCAGCCCCAGCATTTT.

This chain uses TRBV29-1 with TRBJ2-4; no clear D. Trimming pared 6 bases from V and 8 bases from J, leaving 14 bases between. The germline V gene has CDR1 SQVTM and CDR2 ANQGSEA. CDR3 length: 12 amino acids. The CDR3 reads CSVWVNQDIQYF. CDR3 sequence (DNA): TGCAGCGTCTGGGTTAATCAGGACATTCAGTACTTC.

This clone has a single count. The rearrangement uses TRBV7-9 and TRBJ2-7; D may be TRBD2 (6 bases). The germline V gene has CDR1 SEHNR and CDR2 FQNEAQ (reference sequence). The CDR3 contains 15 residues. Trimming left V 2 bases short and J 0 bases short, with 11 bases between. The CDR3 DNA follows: TGTGCCAGCAGCTTAACTCGGGGGAACTCCTACGAGCAGTACTTC. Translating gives CASSLTRGNSYEQYF.

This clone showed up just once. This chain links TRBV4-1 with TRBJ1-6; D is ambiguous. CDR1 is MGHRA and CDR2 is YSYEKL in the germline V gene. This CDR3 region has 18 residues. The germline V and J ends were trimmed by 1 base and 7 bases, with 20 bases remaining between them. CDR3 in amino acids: CASSQGGPGVSSNSPLHF. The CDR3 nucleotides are TGCGCCAGCAGCCAAGGCGGTCCCGGGGTTTCAAGCAATTCACCCCTCCACTTT.